This T cell receptor beta chain was captured by sequencing in a study of T cell responses to AZD1222 COVID-19 vaccine (dated by TCRdb to the early 2020s). For the wider study: AZD1222 recipients whose second dose came at about 4 weeks and those whose second dose came at about 12 weeks were combined into one group, since spike-specific TCR depth and breadth did not differ between the two schedules. Trial participants were enrolled into age subgroups of 18-55, 56-69 and 70-plus years, which contained about 150, 27 and 61 TCR-sequenced participants, respectively. A total of around 240 trial participants underwent TCR sequencing, of whom about 200 had received two doses of AZD1222 and approximately 26 had received two doses of the MenACWY control vaccine. Summary of the overall study and its limitations: Vaccine-associated CD4 TCRs spanned the whole spike protein, with dominant responses in regions 160-218 and 743-854. Conclusions about previously exposed vaccinees are limited, since just a handful of AZD1222 recipients were seropositive for SARS-CoV-2 at baseline. Because no day 14 peak-response samples were available, repertoires were characterized only after the peak T cell response. Participants were mostly white British and included more females than males, and it was suggested by the authors that clonal diversity may have been underestimated. Reportedly, almost half of the unique spike-specific TCRs recognized epitopes lying outside the regions that are mutated in the B.1.351 and B.1.1.7 variants. After two AZD1222 doses, both the breadth and the depth of spike-specific TCRs were significantly higher than at day 0 and than in MenACWY recipients. The 56-69-year group was small, and its depth increase did not reach significance, likely because of low power.

The CDR3 regions of human TCRbeta chains were subjected to immunosequencing. Regarding the original processing steps: TCRs in the repertoires were matched against a reference library of SARS-CoV-2-specific TCRs that had been generated with the MIRA antigen-specificity platform. Breadth meant the fraction of unique TCRs that were SARS-CoV-2-associated, whereas depth meant the fraction of total T cells that were SARS-CoV-2-associated. Using the MIRA data, every spike-specific TCR was mapped to the spike region that the TCR reacted to and assigned to either a CD4 or a CD8 class. Log10-transformed breadth and depth values were compared by one-way ANOVA with Sidak's multiple comparisons tests. TCRdb's version of the immuneACCESS table is confined to in-frame rearrangements and falls short of the full clone set. An unresolved V gene accounts for under half of the shortfall where checked; the remainder is of unknown origin. That table furnishes V, J and clone size, whereas the DNA furnished D and trimming. A total of 94,000 or so clones appear in this sample, 89% of them only once. Roughly 1.7% of the sample is taken by the ten largest.

This specimen's time point label, per the study, means: baseline before first vaccination. The vaccinee samples were drawn from two UK trials, COV001 and COV002, one of which was a single-blind randomized controlled phase 2/3 trial testing AZD1222 (ChAdOx1 nCoV-19) in healthy adults. For TCRbeta chain sequencing, PBMC samples were collected from trial participants at day 0 and at day 28 after the second dose. Remarks on this clone: Which antigen it targets is not known. Base qualities are missing; no much larger clone stands one base away.

Germline trimming: 5 bases from V, 4 bases from J; junction bases outside gene matches: 10. Taken from cysteine to phenylalanine, the CDR3 has 16 residues. The sequence is cut down to CDR3 DNA, 48 bases in frame from base 1. CDR1 and CDR2, per the germline V gene, are SGHNT and YENEEA. The TCR originated in an adult in good health. The material sequenced was peripheral blood, taken on day 0 of AZD1222 vaccination. The chain links TRBV11-3 with TRBJ2-2, with 7 bases matching TRBD1. The CDR3 sequence is CASSIRGGVGTGELFF. The DNA sequence follows: TGTGCCAGCAGCATTCGAGGGGGCGTAGGCACCGGGGAGCTGTTTTTT.